These T cell receptor beta chains were read from a single sample in a study of regulatory T cells in long-lasting Graves disease. Using its own MiXCR run on the multiplex PCR reads, TCRdb lists one record per CDR3 protein. The table shows hundreds of thousands of distinct CDR3 sequences, with about 15% occurring only once. The same sample was also used in a study of T cells in Graves' hyperthyroidism and ophthalmopathy.

The sample here was peripheral blood mononuclear cells (PBMCs), taken at new diagnosis, from a patient treated with antithyroid drugs. The receptors shown here come from a woman aged 35-65 years with Graves disease. The CDR3 runs from the conserved cysteine through the conserved F or W. Fields, in order: V gene, D gene, J gene, clone size, CDR3 DNA, CDR3 protein. The D gene is left open where the match is weak. Clone size, where shown, is once, few, many, or a class for clones that have expanded.

V gene: TRBV12-5
D gene: -
J gene: TRBJ2-1
clone size: few
CDR3 DNA: TGTGCTAGTGGTTTGTCCACGGGTGGTGAGCAGTTCTTC
CDR3 protein: CASGLSTGGEQFF

V gene: TRBV7-8
D gene: -
J gene: TRBJ1-4
clone size: -
CDR3 DNA: TGTGCCAGCAGCTTAGGGGACCCATATGAAAAACTGTTTTTT
CDR3 protein: CASSLGDPYEKLFF

V gene: TRBV20-1
D gene: -
J gene: TRBJ2-3
clone size: few
CDR3 DNA: TGCAGTGCTCCACGCCCCGGGCGGGATACGCAGTATTTT
CDR3 protein: CSAPRPGRDTQYF

V gene: TRBV4-1
D gene: -
J gene: TRBJ1-6
clone size: many
CDR3 DNA: TGCGCCAGCAGCGCGCCAGGGGAACGGACACCCCTCCACTTT
CDR3 protein: CASSAPGERTPLHF

V gene: TRBV6-1
D gene: TRBD1
J gene: TRBJ1-1
clone size: many
CDR3 DNA: TGTGCCAGCACAGGGGGCTTCACTGAAGCTTTCTTT
CDR3 protein: CASTGGFTEAFF

V gene: TRBV20-1
D gene: -
J gene: TRBJ1-4
clone size: -
CDR3 DNA: TGCAGTGCTAGACAGGGCGCTAATGAAAAACTGTTTTTT
CDR3 protein: CSARQGANEKLFF

V gene: TRBV4-1
D gene: -
J gene: TRBJ1-5
clone size: -
CDR3 DNA: TGCGCCAGCAGCCAAGTTTGGGCCGGGAATCAGCCCCAGCATTTT
CDR3 protein: CASSQVWAGNQPQHF

V gene: TRBV19
D gene: -
J gene: TRBJ1-1
clone size: -
CDR3 DNA: TGTGCCAGTAGTATGTGGGGGGCGGCCGGCACTGAAGCTTTCTTT
CDR3 protein: CASSMWGAAGTEAFF

V gene: TRBV5-1
D gene: TRBD2
J gene: TRBJ2-7
clone size: -
CDR3 DNA: TGCGCCAGCAGCCGTAGCGGGGGGGCCGGCTACGAGCAGTACTTC
CDR3 protein: CASSRSGGAGYEQYF

V gene: TRBV9
D gene: -
J gene: TRBJ1-6
clone size: many
CDR3 DNA: TGTGCCAGCAGCGTAGCCCACGGACAGAATTCACCCCTCCACTTT
CDR3 protein: CASSVAHGQNSPLHF

V gene: TRBV5-1
D gene: -
J gene: TRBJ1-2
clone size: many
CDR3 DNA: TGCGCCAGCAGCTTGAGGCAGGACACTAACTATGGCTACACCTTC
CDR3 protein: CASSLRQDTNYGYTF

V gene: TRBV9
D gene: TRBD2
J gene: TRBJ2-1
clone size: few
CDR3 DNA: TGTGCCAGCAGCGTAGTAAGGGGAGGGGAGCAGTTCTTC
CDR3 protein: CASSVVRGGEQFF

V gene: TRBV28
D gene: -
J gene: TRBJ1-3
clone size: few
CDR3 DNA: TGTGCCAGCAGTTCCCGTCTTTGGGGTTCCCAGGGAAACACCATATATTTT
CDR3 protein: CASSSRLWGSQGNTIYF

V gene: TRBV2
D gene: -
J gene: TRBJ1-2
clone size: many
CDR3 DNA: TGTGCCAGCAGTGAAACCACCTATGGCTACACCTTC
CDR3 protein: CASSETTYGYTF

V gene: TRBV7-6
D gene: -
J gene: TRBJ2-7
clone size: few
CDR3 DNA: TGTGCCAGCAGCCGGGCAGCTAGCTCCTACGAGCAGTACTTC
CDR3 protein: CASSRAASSYEQYF

V gene: TRBV12-3/TRBV12-4
D gene: -
J gene: TRBJ1-1
clone size: -
CDR3 DNA: TGTGCCAGCAGTCATCCAACGGGATACATGAACACTGAAGCTTTCTTT
CDR3 protein: CASSHPTGYMNTEAFF

V gene: TRBV18
D gene: -
J gene: TRBJ2-7
clone size: many
CDR3 DNA: TGTGCCAGCTCACCCGGGGCAAAAGAGCAGTACTTC
CDR3 protein: CASSPGAKEQYF

V gene: TRBV11-2
D gene: -
J gene: TRBJ1-3
clone size: many
CDR3 DNA: TGTGCCAGCAGCCGAATTGGAAACACCATATATTTT
CDR3 protein: CASSRIGNTIYF

V gene: TRBV10-2
D gene: -
J gene: TRBJ1-1
clone size: few
CDR3 DNA: TGCGCCAGCAGTGAGTCTACGGGATTTCAGGGCATGTTCGGTGCTGAAGCTTTCTTT
CDR3 protein: CASSESTGFQGMFGAEAFF

V gene: TRBV5-1
D gene: -
J gene: TRBJ1-1
clone size: -
CDR3 DNA: TGCGCCAGCAGCCCCCAGGGAAAGGCGGACACCGAAGCTTTCTTT
CDR3 protein: CASSPQGKADTEAFF

V gene: TRBV3-1
D gene: TRBD2
J gene: TRBJ2-1
clone size: many
CDR3 DNA: TGTGCCAGCAGCCAAGGGACTAGGTCCGATGAGCAGTTCTTC
CDR3 protein: CASSQGTRSDEQFF

V gene: TRBV7-9
D gene: -
J gene: TRBJ1-1
clone size: -
CDR3 DNA: TGTGCCAGCAGCTTCGGGCGGGAGAACACTGAAGCTTTCTTT
CDR3 protein: CASSFGRENTEAFF

V gene: TRBV30
D gene: -
J gene: TRBJ1-1
clone size: many
CDR3 DNA: TGTGCCTGGAGTGTAGGGGGGGCCAGTCGAGCTTTCTTT
CDR3 protein: CAWSVGGASRAFF

V gene: TRBV6-1
D gene: -
J gene: TRBJ1-5
clone size: -
CDR3 DNA: TGTGCCAGCAACCTAGGGGGACAATGGGGCAATCAGCCCCAGCATTTT
CDR3 protein: CASNLGGQWGNQPQHF

V gene: TRBV18
D gene: -
J gene: TRBJ1-1
clone size: many
CDR3 DNA: TGTGCCAGCAGCCCCAGGTCCTTGAACACTGAAGCTTTCTTT
CDR3 protein: CASSPRSLNTEAFF

V gene: TRBV2
D gene: -
J gene: TRBJ1-1
clone size: many
CDR3 DNA: TGTGCCAGCAGGAGTGACGACAGCAACACTGAAGCTTTCTTT
CDR3 protein: CASRSDDSNTEAFF

V gene: TRBV25-1
D gene: -
J gene: TRBJ2-1
clone size: -
CDR3 DNA: TGTGCCAGCAGTGGCACCCCAGCTTACAATGAGCAGTTCTTC
CDR3 protein: CASSGTPAYNEQFF

V gene: TRBV18
D gene: -
J gene: TRBJ1-1
clone size: many
CDR3 DNA: TGTGCCAGCTCACCCCCGAGGACCTGGCAGAGGACTGAAGCTTTCTTT
CDR3 protein: CASSPPRTWQRTEAFF

V gene: TRBV27
D gene: TRBD1
J gene: TRBJ1-2
clone size: -
CDR3 DNA: TGTGCCAGCAGATCGGGACAGGGGGCCCATTTCAACTATGGCTACACCTTC
CDR3 protein: CASRSGQGAHFNYGYTF